Sequencing of this T cell receptor beta chain was carried out in a study of human T cells and chemical hapten exposure. Study information: Diphenylcyclopropenone was administered weekly to the scalp of patients throughout the roughly 23-week study. Study conclusions and caveats: The formation of large CDR3 similarity clusters by expanded TCRs significantly exceeded that of controls.

The time point was: pre-sensitization, week 0. Regarding treatment: therapeutic diphenylcyclopropenone sensitization with weekly scalp DPC. Germline V lookup: CDR1 SGDLS, CDR2 YYNGEE. The CDR3 extends over 14 amino acids. The germline V and J ends were trimmed by 0 bases and 4 bases, with 10 bases remaining between them. TCRdb passed the RACE reads through MiXCR, listing each CDR3 protein once. Of about 98,000 distinct CDR3 sequences listed, roughly 10% are singletons. This clonotype has a count of ten or more. Its antigen is not known. The rearrangement uses TRBV9 and TRBJ1-2; D possibly corresponds to TRBD1 (5 bases). Source: whole blood, taken in connection with sensitization to the hapten diphenylcyclopropenone (DPC). This sequence was found in a woman aged 55-69 years with alopecia areata. Some clones in this sample may be carry-over from other donors' samples. This chain's CDR3 is CASSVDLGTYGYTF. CDR3 nucleotide sequence: TGTGCCAGCAGCGTAGATTTGGGGACCTATGGCTACACCTTC.